A selection of T cell receptor beta chains follows, all from one sample in a study of blood T cell repertoires in COVID-19. The table came from immunoSEQ multiplex PCR; TCRdb's copy has only in-frame clones and leaves some out. This table holds 150,000 to 200,000 clones, 70% to 90% found once. Sequencing was done on a sample of peripheral blood. These TCRs come from a man in his fifties or sixties with acute or convalescent COVID-19. CDR3s include the opening cysteine and the closing phenylalanine or tryptophan. A D gene is named only where the DNA matches it firmly. Rows may omit the clone size; those that give it use once, few, many or a size class.

once	.	TRBV19	TRBJ1-2	TGTGCCAGTAGCATAAAAGGGGCGGTGGATGGCTACACCTTC	CASSIKGAVDGYTF
.	TRBD2	TRBV2	TRBJ2-5	TGTGCCAGCAGTGGACTAGCGGGAGGGAAAGAGACCCAGTACTTC	CASSGLAGGKETQYF
.	TRBD2	TRBV27	TRBJ2-5	TGTGCCAGCAGGGGACTAGCCCAAGAGACCCAGTACTTC	CASRGLAQETQYF
few	TRBD2	TRBV19	TRBJ2-7	TGTGCCAGTAGTCCTTCCGGTACTAGCGGGGGGTCCTACGAGCAGTACTTC	CASSPSGTSGGSYEQYF
.	TRBD2	TRBV25-1	TRBJ2-7	TGTGCCAGCAGTGAGGGACTAGCGAACACCTACGAGCAGTACTTC	CASSEGLANTYEQYF
.	TRBD1	TRBV30	TRBJ2-2	TGTGCCTGGAGTGTAAGGGACAGGGGGAACACCGGGGAGCTGTTTTTT	CAWSVRDRGNTGELFF
.	TRBD2	TRBV30	TRBJ2-2	TGTGCCTGGAGGGGGACTAGCGGGAGGACGAACACCGGGGAGCTGTTTTTT	CAWRGTSGRTNTGELFF
.	TRBD2	TRBV19	TRBJ2-1	TGTGCCAGTAGTATATTTCGGGGGGAGAATGAGCAGTTCTTC	CASSIFRGENEQFF
.	.	TRBV6-5	TRBJ2-5	TGTGCCAGCAGTCCCGGAGGGCTACGGGAGACCCAGTACTTC	CASSPGGLRETQYF
.	.	TRBV7-9	TRBJ1-1	TGTGCCAGCAGCTTAGCCGGGGGGAGGGTTGAAGCTTTCTTT	CASSLAGGRVEAFF
.	.	TRBV30	TRBJ2-2	TGTGCCTGGAGTGTATCCCTCCCCGGGGAGCTGTTTTTT	CAWSVSLPGELFF
.	.	TRBV11-2	TRBJ2-7	TGTGCCAGCAGCCCACACTACGAGCAGTACTTC	CASSPHYEQYF
.	TRBD1	TRBV5-1	TRBJ2-5	TGCGCCAGCAGCGGCCCGGGACAGGGGGCTCAGGAGACCCAGTACTTC	CASSGPGQGAQETQYF
.	.	TRBV9	TRBJ2-7	TGTGCCAGCAGCCCGGGGGGACAAGACGACGAGCAGTACTTC	CASSPGGQDDEQYF
.	.	TRBV7-9	TRBJ2-1	TGTGCCAGCAGCTCGGACAGCTACAATGAGCAGTTCTTC	CASSSDSYNEQFF
once	TRBD1	TRBV19	TRBJ1-1	TGTGCCAGTAGCCCAGGGGGCACTGAAGCTTTCTTT	CASSPGGTEAFF
.	.	TRBV5-5	TRBJ2-7	TGTGCCAGCAGCTTGGCCGCAGGCTACGAGCAGTACTTC	CASSLAAGYEQYF
once	.	TRBV19	TRBJ1-5	TGTGCCAGTAGCCTCGGGAAAGGGAGATATAGCAATCAGCCCCAGCATTTT	CASSLGKGRYSNQPQHF
.	TRBD1	TRBV7-9	TRBJ2-2	TGTGCCAGCAGACCCGGGACAGCGAACACCGGGGAGCTGTTTTTT	CASRPGTANTGELFF
.	.	TRBV28	TRBJ1-4	TGTGCCAGCCTCTCCCGACACGTAAATGAAAAACTGTTTTTT	CASLSRHVNEKLFF
.	.	TRBV10-3	TRBJ2-5	TGTGCCATCAGTGACGTACAAGAGACCCAGTACTTC	CAISDVQETQYF
.	.	TRBV18	TRBJ1-1	TGTGCCAGCTCACCGTCGGGCGGGGGGAACACTGAAGCTTTCTTT	CASSPSGGGNTEAFF
.	.	TRBV3-1/TRBV3-2	TRBJ1-1	TGTGCCAGCAGCCCCCAGGCAGCGAACACTGAAGCTTTCTTT	CASSPQAANTEAFF
.	.	TRBV7-9	TRBJ1-1	TGTGCCAGCAGCTTAGCGCCATTAGAGGGGAACACTGAAGCTTTCTTT	CASSLAPLEGNTEAFF
.	.	TRBV25-1	TRBJ1-6	TGTGCCAGCAGCGCCCGGGGGTGGGGGGATTCACCCCTCCACTTT	CASSARGWGDSPLHF
.	TRBD2	TRBV5-5	TRBJ2-2	TGTGCCAGCAGCTTGGCCCCGACTAGCGGGACCCGTCGGAGCGGGGAGCTGTTTTTT	CASSLAPTSGTRRSGELFF
.	.	TRBV19	TRBJ1-5	TGTGCCAGTAGTATCACCGGGGATCAGCCCCAGCATTTT	CASSITGDQPQHF
.	.	TRBV28	TRBJ2-1	TGTGCCAGCAGTCCGACAGTGAGCTCCTACAATGAGCAGTTCTTC	CASSPTVSSYNEQFF
.	.	TRBV5-5	TRBJ2-3	TGTGCCAGCAGCTTAGGGACATTATTTAGCACAGATACGCAGTATTTT	CASSLGTLFSTDTQYF
.	.	TRBV7-9	TRBJ2-3	TGTGCCAGCAGCTCCAATAAACTGGCAGATACGCAGTATTTT	CASSSNKLADTQYF
.	TRBD2	TRBV28	TRBJ2-5	TGTGCCAGCAGCCCCCCCTTAGCGGGAGGAGAGACCCAGTACTTC	CASSPPLAGGETQYF
.	.	TRBV7-8	TRBJ2-1	TGTGCCAGCAGCTTAGTAGTTCGTGGTGAGCAGTTCTTC	CASSLVVRGEQFF
once	.	TRBV28	TRBJ1-1	TGTGCCAGCACCACGAGCCGGACTGAAGCTTTCTTT	CASTTSRTEAFF
.	TRBD1	TRBV29-1	TRBJ2-5	TGCAGCGTGAAGGGGGCGGGAGAGACCCAGTACTTC	CSVKGAGETQYF
.	.	TRBV3-1/TRBV3-2	TRBJ2-7	TGTGCCAGCAGAGCATCCGTCTGGGGGCTCTACGAGCAGTACTTC	CASRASVWGLYEQYF
.	TRBD2	TRBV3-1/TRBV3-2	TRBJ2-3	TGTGCCAGCAGCCCTGGTAGCGGGGCTGACACAGATACGCAGTATTTT	CASSPGSGADTDTQYF
.	TRBD2	TRBV7-2	TRBJ2-7	TGTGCCAGCAGCAAGTTACCGGGACTAGCGGGATTGAGCTCCTACGAGCAGTACTTC	CASSKLPGLAGLSSYEQYF
few	TRBD1	TRBV5-5	TRBJ1-4	TGTGCCAGCAGCACAGGGGCCCTTGCAACTAATGAAAAACTGTTTTTT	CASSTGALATNEKLFF
.	.	TRBV5-4	TRBJ2-7	TGTGCCAGCAGCTTAAACCCGAGCAGGGCCGAGCAGTACTTC	CASSLNPSRAEQYF
.	TRBD2	TRBV28	TRBJ2-2	TGTGCCAGCAGTTTCGCGGGAGTCGACACCGGGGAGCTGTTTTTT	CASSFAGVDTGELFF